Below are 5 T cell receptor beta chains sequenced from a single sample in a study of CD8 T cells in ankylosing spondylitis (dated by TCRdb to the late 2010s). The library was built by means of 5' RACE. The reads were generated on an Illumina HiSeq 2500. Starting from the raw public reads, TCRdb applied fastp trimming at Q25, assembled clones with MiXCR and retained in-frame beta chains. Merged by CDR3 protein, the rows form single entries marked with the most common genes and DNA. For this sample there are some 340,000 distinct CDR3 sequences; 14% to 15% appear just once. The biggest ten clones account for approximately 1% of the sample. The sequenced sample consisted of blood, either unsorted or a sorted T cell fraction (not recorded which). Source of these receptors: a male donor with ankylosing spondylitis or in good health (not recorded which).

This clonotype showed up just a few times. The chain links TRBV11-2 to TRBJ2-7, with 7 nucleotides matching TRBD1. CDR3 length: 15 amino acids. The germline V gene has CDR1 SGHAT and CDR2 FQNNGV. V lost 3 bases and J lost 6; bases outside the gene matches: 11. DNA for the CDR3: TGTGCCAGCAGCTTTTCAGGCAAAGGGGGCTCCGAGCAGTACTTC. Residues: CASSFSGKGGSEQYF.

This clonotype was counted between two and nine times. The chain recombines TRBV29-1 with TRBJ2-3, with 7 bases lining up with TRBD2. Trimming cost V 3 bases and J 2 bases; bases outside gene matches: 8. From germline, CDR1 is SQVTM and CDR2 ANQGSEA. CDR3 size: 15 residues. CDR3 sequence reads: CSVEGTTIPTDTQYF. The CDR3 DNA reads TGCAGCGTTGAGGGGACTACCATTCCCACAGATACGCAGTATTTT.

In this sample, this clonotype turned up many times. At one end the junction does not follow the germline gene, possibly because of a read error. The genes are TRBV5-1 and TRBJ2-3; D call uncertain. The CDR3 is 12 amino acids. The V gene's germline CDR1 is SGHRS and CDR2 YFSETQ. In DNA, the CDR3 is TGTGCCAGCAGCCTAGATGGGGATACGCAGTATTTT. This encodes CASSLDGDTQYF.

The chain is built from TRBV11-2 and TRBJ1-2; D uncertain. V lost 0 bases and J 0 bases, leaving 8 bases between the germline ends. Germline V gene data show CDR1 as SGHAT and CDR2 as FQNNGV. The CDR3 extends over 15 amino acids. CDR3 DNA: TGTGCCAGCAGCTTAGAACCGGGAGCTAACTATGGCTACACCTTC. Protein: CASSLEPGANYGYTF.

J is TRBJ2-7 and V is TRBV4-2; maybe TRBD1 (6 bases). Looked up from germline, CDR1 is LGHNA and CDR2 is YNFKEQ. The CDR3 loop spans 16 amino acids. With 1 base removed from V and 2 bases from J, the gap between germline ends came to 15 bases. CDR3 sequence reads: CASSQGSTGTPYEQYF. The DNA of the CDR3 is TGTGCCAGCAGCCAAGGTTCGACAGGAACTCCCTACGAGCAGTACTTC.